This T cell receptor (beta chain) was sequenced in a study of monozygotic twins with inflammatory bowel disease. With the 5' RACE reads reprocessed, TCRdb shows one record per CDR3 protein and no DNA. The repertoire table contains over 200,000 distinct CDR3 sequences. Sequencing input: blood. This clonotype was obtained from a human donor with ulcerative colitis or Crohn's disease, or a healthy co-twin of an affected twin (not recorded which).

Here the CDR3 reads CASSPPLDRAPEAFF. V is TRBV13 and J is TRBJ1-1; absent DNA, TCRdb's TRBD1 call cannot be checked. Looked up from germline, CDR1 is PRHDT and CDR2 is FYEKMQ (reference sequence). The CDR3 runs to 15 residues.